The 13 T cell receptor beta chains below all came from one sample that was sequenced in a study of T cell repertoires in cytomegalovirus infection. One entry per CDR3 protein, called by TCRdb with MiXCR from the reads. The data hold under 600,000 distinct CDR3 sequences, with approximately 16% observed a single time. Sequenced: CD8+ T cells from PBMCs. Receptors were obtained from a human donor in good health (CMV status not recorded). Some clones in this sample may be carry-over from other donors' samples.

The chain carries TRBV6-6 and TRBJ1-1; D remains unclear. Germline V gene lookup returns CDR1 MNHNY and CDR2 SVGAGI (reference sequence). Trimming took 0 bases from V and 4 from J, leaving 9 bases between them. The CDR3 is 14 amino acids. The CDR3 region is CASSYSWVGTEAFF. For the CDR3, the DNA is TGTGCCAGCAGTTACTCATGGGTGGGCACTGAAGCTTTCTTT.

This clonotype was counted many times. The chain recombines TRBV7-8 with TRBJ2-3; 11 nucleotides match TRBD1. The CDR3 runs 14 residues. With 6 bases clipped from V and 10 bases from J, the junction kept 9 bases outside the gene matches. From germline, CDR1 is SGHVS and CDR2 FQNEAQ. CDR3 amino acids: CASSPRDRGTAQYF. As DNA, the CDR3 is TGTGCCAGCAGTCCCCGGGACAGGGGGACAGCGCAGTATTTT.

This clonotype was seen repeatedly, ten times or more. The chain's CDR3 is CASTTSGRLSSYEQYF. The DNA for the CDR3 is TGTGCCAGCACGACTAGCGGGAGGCTTAGCTCCTACGAGCAGTACTTC. J is TRBJ2-7 and V is TRBV7-9; 13 nucleotides match TRBD2. With 7 bases clipped from V and 0 bases from J, the junction kept 6 bases outside the gene matches. Germline loops: CDR1 SEHNR, CDR2 FQNEAQ (reference sequence). The CDR3 length is 16 residues.

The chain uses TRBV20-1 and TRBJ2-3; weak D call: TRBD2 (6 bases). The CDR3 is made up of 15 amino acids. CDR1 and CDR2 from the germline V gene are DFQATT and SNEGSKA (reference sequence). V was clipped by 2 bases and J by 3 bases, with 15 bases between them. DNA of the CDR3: TGCAGTGCTAGATCGTTTCGGGAGACGACAGATACGCAGTATTTT. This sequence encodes CSARSFRETTDTQYF.

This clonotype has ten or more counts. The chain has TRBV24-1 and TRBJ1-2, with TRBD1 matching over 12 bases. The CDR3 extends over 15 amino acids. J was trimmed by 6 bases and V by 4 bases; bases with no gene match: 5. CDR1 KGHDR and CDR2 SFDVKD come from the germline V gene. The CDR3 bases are TGTGCCACCAGTGACGGGACAGGGGGCGGCAATGGCTACACCTTC. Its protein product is CATSDGTGGGNGYTF.

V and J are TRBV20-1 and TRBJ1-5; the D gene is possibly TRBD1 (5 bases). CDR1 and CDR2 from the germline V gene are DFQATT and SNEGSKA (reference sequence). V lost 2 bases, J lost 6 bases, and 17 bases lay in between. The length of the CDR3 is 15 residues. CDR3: CSARPREGRLQPQHF. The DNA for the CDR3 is TGCAGTGCTAGACCCCGAGAGGGGAGGCTTCAGCCCCAGCATTTT.

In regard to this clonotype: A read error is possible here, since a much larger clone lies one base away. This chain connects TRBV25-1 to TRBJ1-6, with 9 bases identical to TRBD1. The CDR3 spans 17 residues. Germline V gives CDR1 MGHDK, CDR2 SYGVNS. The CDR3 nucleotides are TGTGCCAGAAGTGGCCAGAAGACAGGGGGAATAGGGTCACCCCTCCACTTT. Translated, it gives CARSGQKTGGIGSPLHF.

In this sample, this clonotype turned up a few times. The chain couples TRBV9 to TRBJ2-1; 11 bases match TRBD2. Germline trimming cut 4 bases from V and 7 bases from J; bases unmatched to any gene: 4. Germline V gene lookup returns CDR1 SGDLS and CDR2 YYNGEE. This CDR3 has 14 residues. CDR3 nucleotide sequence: TGTGCCAGCAGCCTTCGACTAGCGGGGAATGAGCAGTTCTTC. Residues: CASSLRLAGNEQFF.

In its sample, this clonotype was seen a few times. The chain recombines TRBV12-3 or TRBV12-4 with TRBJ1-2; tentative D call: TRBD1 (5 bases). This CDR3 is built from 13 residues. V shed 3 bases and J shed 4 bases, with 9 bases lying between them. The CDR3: CASSFSGSYGYTF. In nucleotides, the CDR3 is TGTGCCAGCAGTTTTTCAGGGTCCTATGGCTACACCTTC.

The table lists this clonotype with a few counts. DNA for the CDR3: TGTGCCAGCAGCCCCCGGGGACAACTTGAAGAGACCCAGTACTTC. Protein sequence: CASSPRGQLEETQYF. The gene calls are TRBV7-9 and TRBJ2-5; D is possibly TRBD1 (6 bases). The germline V gene encodes CDR1 SEHNR and CDR2 FQNEAQ (reference sequence). Trimming removed 5 bases from V and 3 bases from J, with 16 bases in between. The CDR3 extends over 15 amino acids.

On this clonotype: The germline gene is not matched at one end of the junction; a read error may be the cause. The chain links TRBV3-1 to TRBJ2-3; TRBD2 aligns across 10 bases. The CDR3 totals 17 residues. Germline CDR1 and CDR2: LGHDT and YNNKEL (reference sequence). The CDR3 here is CASNQGRTSGLTDTQYF. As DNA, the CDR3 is TGTGCCAGCAACCAAGGAAGGACTAGCGGACTCACAGATACGCAGTATTTT.

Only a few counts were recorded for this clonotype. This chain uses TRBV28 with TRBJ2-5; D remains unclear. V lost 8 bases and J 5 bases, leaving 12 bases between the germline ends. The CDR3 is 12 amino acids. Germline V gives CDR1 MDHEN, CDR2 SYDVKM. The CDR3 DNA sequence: TGTGCCAGCCACCCGGGTGGCGAGACCCAGTACTTC. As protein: CASHPGGETQYF.

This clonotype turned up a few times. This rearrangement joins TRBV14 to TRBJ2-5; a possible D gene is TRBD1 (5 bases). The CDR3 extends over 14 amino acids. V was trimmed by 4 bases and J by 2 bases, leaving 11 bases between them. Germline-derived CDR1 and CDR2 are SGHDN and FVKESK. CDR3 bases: TGTGCCAGCAGCCTAGACAGAAAACAAGAGACCCAGTACTTC. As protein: CASSLDRKQETQYF.